This paragraph covers one TCR beta chain sequence. The antigen this receptor binds is unknown. No per-base quality is available; no much larger clone lies one base away. The CDR3 starts with the cysteine, ends with the phenylalanine, and has 13 residues. The DNA shown is the 39-base CDR3, in frame from base 1. The germline V gene (reference sequence) yields GTSNPN for CDR1 and SVGIG for CDR2. Clipping removes 0 bases from V and 7 bases from J, with 4 as the unmatched junction base count. TRIzol reagent was used to extract blood RNA from unsorted whole blood, while the DNeasy Blood & Tissue kit provided the germline DNA. At the time of sampling, the patients were treatment-naive and had chronic HBV infection. Before surgery, about 4 milliliters of peripheral blood were collected into K2EDTA tubes. These data come from a study of tumor-infiltrating lymphocytes in primary liver carcinoma (dated by TCRdb to the late 2010s). Study-wide context: Four to six patients with histopathologically diagnosed primary liver carcinoma underwent surgical resection in China between late 2015 and 2016. The five patients had tumors of stage T1-T3 N0M0, with maximum diameters ranging from roughly 4.2 to 10 cm. Hepatocellular carcinoma (four) or combined HCC and intrahepatic cholangiocarcinoma (one) was present in the five patients, who were three men and two women aged 30 to 69 years. A total of roughly 35 specimens from 5 patients, comprising some 25 tumor regions, 5 adjacent noncancerous liver tissues and 5 peripheral blood samples, were covered by TCRbeta repertoire sequencing. Repertoires from technical replicates were highly reproducible, with mean shared-clone rates about 0.86 and correlation coefficients above 0.98. Each sample produced about 3.5 to 7.13 million productive TCRbeta reads, and read depth showed no significant difference between tissue types. TCRbeta repertoire sequencing, expression microarrays and whole-exome sequencing were combined in the study across five regions of each liver tumor, with adjacent normal tissue and blood also included. Here is what the overall study found, with its caveats: The top 250 clones made up a significantly larger repertoire fraction in tumors than in blood (p = 0.039). Only a few patients were included in the study, and the authors note that the findings should be validated in a larger study. Only the TCR beta chain was sequenced, which likely underestimates true repertoire diversity because unpaired alpha chains were not captured. Comparison of CD4+ and CD8+ T cell repertoires was precluded by the use of bulk unsorted samples. Repertoire overlap was found to be higher between tumor regions (mean around 35%) than between tumor-adjacent (around 17%) or tumor-blood (around 15%) pairs, consistent with antigen-driven expansion.

Using a constant-region primer and ProtoScript II reverse transcriptase, TCRbeta-specific cDNA was reverse-transcribed from about 460 ng total RNA. The TCRbeta libraries were prepared through three rounds of nested multiplex PCR following a slightly modified ARM-PCR procedure. The first two PCR rounds used multiplex TRBV1-TRBV30 forward primers with a Cbeta reverse primer, each for 10 cycles. Sample barcodes and Illumina adapters were attached in a final 25-cycle PCR using Deep VentR polymerase. Before sequencing, amplicons between 200 and 500 bp were purified from gel using a QIAquick gel extraction kit. An Illumina HiSeq 2500 was used to sequence the TCRbeta amplicons with 250-bp paired-end reads. In the paper's pipeline: To recover full CDR3 sequences, reads were quality-trimmed using Trimmomatic v0.33 and paired reads were then merged using FLASH v1.2.11. V, D and J germline segments were assigned to the rearranged TCRbeta sequences by MiGEC v1.2.1b. Clonotype statistics, along with Shannon-Wiener diversity indices, were calculated using VDJtools v1.0.0. To reduce sampling bias, subsequent analyses other than the diversity analysis used only the 250 most abundant clonotypes in each sample. TCRdb reran the public reads through fastp at Q25 and MiXCR, keeping productive beta chains. CDR3 protein sequences are deduplicated, and each keeps its most common genes and DNA. Clone size and V and J calls follow TCRdb, not the original study. This sample is represented by fewer than 350,000 distinct CDR3 sequences; 65% of them were singletons. About 6.3% of the sample is held by the ten biggest clonotypes.

Here the chain combines TRBV30 and TRBJ2-7; TRBD2 matches 9 bases in the middle. The source is a middle-aged man with primary liver carcinoma and hepatitis B virus infection. The sequencing sample was made of peripheral blood. The DNA reads TGTGCCTGGAGTGTCGCGGGAGGGGGTGAGCAGTACTTC. The resulting protein is CAWSVAGGGEQYF.